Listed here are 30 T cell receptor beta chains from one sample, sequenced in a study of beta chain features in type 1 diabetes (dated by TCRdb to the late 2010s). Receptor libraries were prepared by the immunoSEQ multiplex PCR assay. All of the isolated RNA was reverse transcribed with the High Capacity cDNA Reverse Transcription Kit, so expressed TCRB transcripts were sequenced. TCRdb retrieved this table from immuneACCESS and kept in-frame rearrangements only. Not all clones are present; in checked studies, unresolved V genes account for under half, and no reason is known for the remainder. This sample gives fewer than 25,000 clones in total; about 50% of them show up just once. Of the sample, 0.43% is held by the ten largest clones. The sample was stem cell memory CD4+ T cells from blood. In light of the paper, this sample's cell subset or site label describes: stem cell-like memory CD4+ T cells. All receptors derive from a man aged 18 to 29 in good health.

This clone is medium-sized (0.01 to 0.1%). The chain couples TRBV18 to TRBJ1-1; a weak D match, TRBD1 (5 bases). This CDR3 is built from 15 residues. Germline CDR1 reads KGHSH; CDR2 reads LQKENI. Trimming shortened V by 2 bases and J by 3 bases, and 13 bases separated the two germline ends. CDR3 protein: CASSPNLGGDTEAFF. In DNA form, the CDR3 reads TGTGCCAGCTCACCAAACCTTGGAGGGGACACTGAAGCTTTCTTT.

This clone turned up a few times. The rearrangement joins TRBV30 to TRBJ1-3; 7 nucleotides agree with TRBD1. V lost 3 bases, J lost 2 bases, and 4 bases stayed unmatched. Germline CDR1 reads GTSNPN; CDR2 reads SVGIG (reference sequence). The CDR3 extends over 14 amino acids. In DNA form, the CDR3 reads TGTGCCTGGAGCTTAGGGGGCGCTGGAAACACCATATATTTT. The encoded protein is CAWSLGGAGNTIYF.

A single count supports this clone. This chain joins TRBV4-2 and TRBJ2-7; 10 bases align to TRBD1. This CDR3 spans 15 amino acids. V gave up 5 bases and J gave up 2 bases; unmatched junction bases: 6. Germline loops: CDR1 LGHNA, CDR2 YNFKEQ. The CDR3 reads CASSSGQGGAYEQYF. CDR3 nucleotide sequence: TGTGCCAGCAGCTCCGGACAGGGGGGGGCCTACGAGCAGTACTTC.

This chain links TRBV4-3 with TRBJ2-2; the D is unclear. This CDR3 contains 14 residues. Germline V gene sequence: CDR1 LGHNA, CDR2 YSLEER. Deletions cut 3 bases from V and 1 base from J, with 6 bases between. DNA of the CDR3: TGCGCCAGCAGCCAGGCGGAGAACACCGGGGAGCTGTTTTTT. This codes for CASSQAENTGELFF.

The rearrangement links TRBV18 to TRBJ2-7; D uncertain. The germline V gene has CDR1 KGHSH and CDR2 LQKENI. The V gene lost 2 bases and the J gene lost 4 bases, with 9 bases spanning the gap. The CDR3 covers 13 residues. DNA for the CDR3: TGTGCCAGCTCACCAGCGGTCAATTACGAGCAGTACTTC. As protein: CASSPAVNYEQYF.

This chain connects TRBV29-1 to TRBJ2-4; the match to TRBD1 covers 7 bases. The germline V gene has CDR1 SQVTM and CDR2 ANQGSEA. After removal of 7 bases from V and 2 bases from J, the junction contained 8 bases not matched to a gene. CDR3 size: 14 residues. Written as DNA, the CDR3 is TGCAGCGGTGCACAGGGGACGCCCAAAAACATTCAGTACTTC. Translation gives CSGAQGTPKNIQYF. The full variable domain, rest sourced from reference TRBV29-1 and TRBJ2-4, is SAVISQKPSRDICQRGTSLTIQCQVDSQVTMMFWYRQQPGQSLTLIATANQGSEATYESGFVIDKFPISRPNLTFSTLTVSNMSPEDSSIYLCSGAQGTPKNIQYFGAGTRLSVL.

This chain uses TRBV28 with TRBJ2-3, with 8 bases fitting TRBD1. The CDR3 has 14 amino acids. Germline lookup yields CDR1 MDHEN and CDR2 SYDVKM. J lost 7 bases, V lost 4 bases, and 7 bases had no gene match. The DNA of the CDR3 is TGTGCCAGCAGTTCGGGGCAGGGGGCCTATACGCAGTATTTT. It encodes CASSSGQGAYTQYF.

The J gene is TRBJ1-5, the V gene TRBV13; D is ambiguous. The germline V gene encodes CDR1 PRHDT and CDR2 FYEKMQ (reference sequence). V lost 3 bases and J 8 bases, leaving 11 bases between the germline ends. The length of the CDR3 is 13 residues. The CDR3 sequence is CASSFGRRKPQHF. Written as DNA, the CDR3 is TGTGCCAGCAGCTTCGGACGGAGGAAGCCCCAGCATTTT.

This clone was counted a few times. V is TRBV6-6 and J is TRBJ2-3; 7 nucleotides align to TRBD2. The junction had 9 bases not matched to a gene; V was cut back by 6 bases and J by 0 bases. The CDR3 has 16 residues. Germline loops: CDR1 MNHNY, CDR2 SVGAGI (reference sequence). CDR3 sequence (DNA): TGTGCCAGCAGCCCCGTGGGGACTATAAGCACAGATACGCAGTATTTT. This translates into CASSPVGTISTDTQYF.

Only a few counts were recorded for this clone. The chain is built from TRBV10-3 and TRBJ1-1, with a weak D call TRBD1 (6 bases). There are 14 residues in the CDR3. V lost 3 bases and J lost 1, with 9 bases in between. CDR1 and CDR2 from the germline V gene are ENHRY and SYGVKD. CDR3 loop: CAISDGTRNTEAFF. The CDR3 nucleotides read TGTGCCATCAGTGACGGGACAAGGAACACTGAAGCTTTCTTT.

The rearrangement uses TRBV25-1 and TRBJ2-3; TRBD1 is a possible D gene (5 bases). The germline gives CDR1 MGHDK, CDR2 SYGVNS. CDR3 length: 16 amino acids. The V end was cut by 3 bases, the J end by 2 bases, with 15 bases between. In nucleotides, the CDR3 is TGTGCCAGCAGTGACCCAACAGGACGGTCCACAGATACGCAGTATTTT. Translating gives CASSDPTGRSTDTQYF.

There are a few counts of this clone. The CDR3 loop reads CASSVANGQRFGYTF. The CDR3 bases are TGTGCCAGCAGTGTAGCTAATGGACAGCGATTTGGCTACACCTTC. The chain combines TRBV6-1 with TRBJ1-2, with D possibly being TRBD1 (6 bases). Trimming removed 4 bases at V and 7 bases at J, with 19 bases between. Germline V gene data show CDR1 as MNHNS and CDR2 as SASEGT. There are 15 residues in the CDR3.

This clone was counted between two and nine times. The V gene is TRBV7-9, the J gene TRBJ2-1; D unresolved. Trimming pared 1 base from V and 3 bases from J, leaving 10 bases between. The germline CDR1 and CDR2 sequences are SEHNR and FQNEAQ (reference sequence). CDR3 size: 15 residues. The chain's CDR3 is CASSLEVPGYNEQFF. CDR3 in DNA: TGTGCCAGCAGCTTAGAAGTCCCCGGCTACAATGAGCAGTTCTTC. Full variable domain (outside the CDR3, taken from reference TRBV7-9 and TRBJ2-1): DTGVSQNPRHKITKRGQNVTFRCDPISEHNRLYWYRQTLGQGPEFLTYFQNEAQLEKSRLLSDRFSAERPKGSFSTLEIQRTEQGDSAMYLCASSLEVPGYNEQFFGPGTRLTVL.

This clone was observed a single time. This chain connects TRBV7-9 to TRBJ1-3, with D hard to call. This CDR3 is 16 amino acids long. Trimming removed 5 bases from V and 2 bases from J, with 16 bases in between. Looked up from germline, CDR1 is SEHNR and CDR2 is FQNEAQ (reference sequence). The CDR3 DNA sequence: TGTGCCAGCAGCCCGTATGTGAGCACCACTGGAAACACCATATATTTT. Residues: CASSPYVSTTGNTIYF.

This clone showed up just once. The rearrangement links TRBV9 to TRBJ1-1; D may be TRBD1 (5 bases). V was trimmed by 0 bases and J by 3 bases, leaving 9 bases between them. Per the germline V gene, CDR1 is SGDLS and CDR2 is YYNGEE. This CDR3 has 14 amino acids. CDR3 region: CASSVGGDYTEAFF. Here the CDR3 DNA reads TGTGCCAGCAGCGTAGGGGGGGACTACACTGAAGCTTTCTTT.

The CDR3 DNA follows: TGTGCCAGTAGTAGCCCCGTAGCGGGTGGCTCCTACAATGAGCAGTTCTTC. It encodes CASSSPVAGGSYNEQFF. The chain links TRBV19 to TRBJ2-1; 7 bases fit TRBD2. Germline CDR1 and CDR2: LNHDA and SQIVND (reference sequence). V was clipped by 4 bases and J by 0 bases; unmatched bases: 9. The CDR3 totals 17 residues. Full variable domain (outside the CDR3, taken from reference TRBV19 and TRBJ2-1): DGGITQSPKYLFRKEGQNVTLSCEQNLNHDAMYWYRQDPGQGLRLIYYSQIVNDFQKGDIAEGYSVSREKKESFPLTVTSAQKNPTAFYLCASSSPVAGGSYNEQFFGPGTRLTVL.

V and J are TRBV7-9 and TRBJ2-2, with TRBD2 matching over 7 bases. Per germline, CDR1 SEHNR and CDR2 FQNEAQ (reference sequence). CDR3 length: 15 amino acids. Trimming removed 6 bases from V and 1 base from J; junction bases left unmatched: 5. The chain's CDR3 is CASRDGGRNTGELFF. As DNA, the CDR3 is TGTGCCAGCAGGGATGGCGGGAGGAACACCGGGGAGCTGTTTTTT.

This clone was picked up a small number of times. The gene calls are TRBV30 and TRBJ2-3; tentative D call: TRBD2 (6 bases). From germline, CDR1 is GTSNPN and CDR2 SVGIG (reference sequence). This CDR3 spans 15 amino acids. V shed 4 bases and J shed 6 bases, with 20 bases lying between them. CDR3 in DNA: TGTGCCTGGATCCCATCAGGGAGGTATTCTGATACGCAGTATTTT. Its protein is CAWIPSGRYSDTQYF. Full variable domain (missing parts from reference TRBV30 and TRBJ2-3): SQTIHQWPATLVQPVGSPLSLECTVEGTSNPNLYWYRQAAGRGLQLLFYSVGIGQISSEVPQNLSASRPQDRQFILSSKKLLLSDSGFYLCAWIPSGRYSDTQYFGPGTRLTVL.

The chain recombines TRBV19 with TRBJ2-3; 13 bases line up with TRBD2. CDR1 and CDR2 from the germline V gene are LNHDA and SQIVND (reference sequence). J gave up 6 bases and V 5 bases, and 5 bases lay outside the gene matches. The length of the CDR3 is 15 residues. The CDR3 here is CASSPGLAGVDTQYF. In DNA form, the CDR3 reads TGTGCCAGTAGTCCAGGACTAGCGGGAGTCGATACGCAGTATTTT.

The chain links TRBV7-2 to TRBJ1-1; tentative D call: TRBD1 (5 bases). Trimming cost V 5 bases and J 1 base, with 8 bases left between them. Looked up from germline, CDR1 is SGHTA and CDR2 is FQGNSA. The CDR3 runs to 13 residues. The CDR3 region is CASSADRNTEAFF. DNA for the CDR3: TGTGCCAGCAGCGCCGACAGGAACACTGAAGCTTTCTTT.

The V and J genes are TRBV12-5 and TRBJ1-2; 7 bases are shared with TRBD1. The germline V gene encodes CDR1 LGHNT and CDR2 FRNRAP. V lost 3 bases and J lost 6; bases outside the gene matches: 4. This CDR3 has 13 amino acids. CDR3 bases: TGTGCTAGTGGTTTCGGGACAGTTGATGGCTACACCTTC. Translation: CASGFGTVDGYTF.

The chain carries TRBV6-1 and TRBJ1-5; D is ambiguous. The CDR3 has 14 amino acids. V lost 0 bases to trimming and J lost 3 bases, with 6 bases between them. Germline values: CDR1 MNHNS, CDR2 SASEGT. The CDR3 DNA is TGTGCCAGCAGTGAAGCCGGGTTCAATCAGCCCCAGCATTTT. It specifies CASSEAGFNQPQHF.

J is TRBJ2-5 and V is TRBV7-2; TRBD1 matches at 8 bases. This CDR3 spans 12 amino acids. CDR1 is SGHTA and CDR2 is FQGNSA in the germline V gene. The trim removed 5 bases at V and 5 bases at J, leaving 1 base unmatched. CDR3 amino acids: CASSRDRETQYF. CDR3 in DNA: TGTGCCAGCAGCCGGGACAGGGAGACCCAGTACTTC.

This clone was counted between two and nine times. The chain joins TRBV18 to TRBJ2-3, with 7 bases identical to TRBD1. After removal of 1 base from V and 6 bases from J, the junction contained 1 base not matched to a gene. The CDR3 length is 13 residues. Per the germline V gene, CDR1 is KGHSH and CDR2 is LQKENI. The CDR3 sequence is CASSPQGADTQYF. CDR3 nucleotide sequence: TGTGCCAGCTCACCACAGGGGGCGGATACGCAGTATTTT.

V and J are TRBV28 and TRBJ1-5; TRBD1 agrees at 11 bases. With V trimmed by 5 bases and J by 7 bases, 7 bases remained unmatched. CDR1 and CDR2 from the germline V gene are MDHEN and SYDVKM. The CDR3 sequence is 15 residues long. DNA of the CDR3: TGTGCCAGCAGTGCGGGACAGGGGGGTGGGCAGCCCCAGCATTTT. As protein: CASSAGQGGGQPQHF.

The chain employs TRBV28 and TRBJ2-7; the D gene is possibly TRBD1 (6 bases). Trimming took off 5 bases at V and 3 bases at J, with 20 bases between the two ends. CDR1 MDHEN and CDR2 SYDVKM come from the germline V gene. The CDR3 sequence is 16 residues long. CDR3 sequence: CASSRSGTKGRYEQYF. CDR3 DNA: TGTGCCAGCAGTCGTTCCGGGACAAAAGGTCGCTACGAGCAGTACTTC.

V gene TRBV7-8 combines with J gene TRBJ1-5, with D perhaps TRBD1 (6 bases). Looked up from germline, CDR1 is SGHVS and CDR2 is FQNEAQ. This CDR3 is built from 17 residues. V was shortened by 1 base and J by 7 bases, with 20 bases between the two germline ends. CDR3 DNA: TGTGCCAGCAGCTTAGTGGTAGGGGGGGGCGGAGTACAGCCCCAGCATTTT. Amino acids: CASSLVVGGGGVQPQHF.

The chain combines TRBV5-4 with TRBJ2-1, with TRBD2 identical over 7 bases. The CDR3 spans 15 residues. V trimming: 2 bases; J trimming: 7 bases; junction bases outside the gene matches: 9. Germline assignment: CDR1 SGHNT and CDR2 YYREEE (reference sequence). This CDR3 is CASSLSGGVENEQFF. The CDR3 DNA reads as TGTGCCAGCAGCTTATCGGGGGGAGTCGAAAATGAGCAGTTCTTC.

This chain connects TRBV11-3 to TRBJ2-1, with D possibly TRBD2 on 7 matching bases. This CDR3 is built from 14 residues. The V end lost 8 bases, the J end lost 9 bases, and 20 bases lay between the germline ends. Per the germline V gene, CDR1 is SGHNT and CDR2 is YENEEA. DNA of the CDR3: TGTGCCAGCCGGGCAGGTGGGGGGGCGTCTGAGCAGTTCTTC. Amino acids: CASRAGGGASEQFF. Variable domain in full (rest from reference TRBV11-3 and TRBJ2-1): EAGVVQSPRYKIIEKKQPVAFWCNPISGHNTLYWYLQNLGQGPELLIRYENEEAVDDSQLPKDRFSAERLKGVDSTLKIQPAELGDSAVYLCASRAGGGASEQFFGPGTRLTVL.

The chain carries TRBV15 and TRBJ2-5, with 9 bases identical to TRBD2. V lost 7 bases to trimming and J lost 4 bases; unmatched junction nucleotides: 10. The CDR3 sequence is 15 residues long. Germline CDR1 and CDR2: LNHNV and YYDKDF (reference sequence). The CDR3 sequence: CATTPRSGGRETQYF. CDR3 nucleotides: TGTGCCACCACCCCGCGGAGCGGGGGGCGAGAGACCCAGTACTTC.